This T cell receptor beta chain is from a study of glioma-infiltrating T cells. This clonotype occurred many times. Its matching antigen is unknown. TCR alpha and beta CDR3 regions were amplified from RNA using iRepertoire nested multiplex PCR. For one-step reverse transcription and amplification, roughly 95-450 ng of tissue mRNA or PBMC total RNA was used. MiXCR, applied by TCRdb to the multiplex PCR reads, yields one record per CDR3 protein. Of around 190,000 distinct CDR3 sequences listed, approximately 30% are singletons. The length of the CDR3 is 13 residues. V was pared by 6 bases and J by 6 bases, with 7 bases of the junction left unmatched. Study-wide results and caveats: CDR3 overlap between tissue and blood was very small. Gliomas, especially low-grade, showed above-expected tissue-blood divergence; non-neoplastic patients showed below.

The sample taken for sequencing was glioma tissue, nonneoplastic brain tissue, or PBMCs (not recorded which). The TCR originated in a human donor with low-grade glioma or glioblastoma, undergoing nonglioma brain surgery, or in good health (not recorded which). The gene calls are TRBV12-3 or TRBV12-4 and TRBJ1-1, with 7 bases matching TRBD1. As DNA, the CDR3 is TGTGCCAGCAGGGGACAGCTTGACTCTGAAGCTTTCTTT. This translates into CASRGQLDSEAFF.